The clone carrying this TCR beta chain was counted ten times or more. Antigen: not known. This entry is derived from a study of T cell repertoires in cytomegalovirus infection. Looking at the study overall: It was the public TCR beta signatures that indicated both CMV infection and matching HLA type. The study's findings and limits: Across the ex vivo response, the dominant clonotypes were HLA-C-restricted CMV-specific TCR beta clonotypes. Summed frequency of public TCR beta families distinguished CMV carriers with the relevant HLA.

The CDR3 is 11 residues long. V was clipped by 2 bases and J by 8 bases, with 6 bases between them. Germline lookup yields CDR1 KGHSH and CDR2 LQKENI. From the reads, TCRdb called clonotypes with MiXCR, one entry per CDR3 protein. The table lists 200,000 to 250,000 distinct CDR3 sequences, 9% to 15% of them singletons. The sample taken for sequencing was PBMCs. The clonotype was recovered from a human donor in good health (CMV status not recorded). Some clones in this sample may be carry-over from other donors' samples. V is TRBV18 and J is TRBJ2-5; D gene uncertain. CDR3 loop: CASSPTGTQYF. DNA of the CDR3: TGTGCCAGCTCACCAACGGGCACCCAGTACTTC.